These 22 T cell receptor beta chains originate from one sample sequenced in a study of T cells in Graves' hyperthyroidism and ophthalmopathy. Using RNA transcripts as the source, TCR beta CDR3 regions were amplified. A first-round RT-PCR of the TCR CDR3 used the HTBI primer set. TCRdb passed the multiplex PCR reads through MiXCR, listing each CDR3 protein once. Among some 500,000 distinct CDR3 sequences listed, around an eighth were seen once. The sample consisted of blood. The receptors originated from a woman aged 18-30 years with Graves' hyperthyroidism.

This clonotype was observed at least ten times. V gene TRBV12-3 or TRBV12-4 combines with J gene TRBJ1-1; D remains unclear. The CDR3 is 14 residues long. V was trimmed by 5 bases and J by 2 bases, leaving 12 bases between them. CDR3 loop: CASSRGMLNTEAFF. The CDR3 nucleotides read TGTGCCAGCAGTCGAGGGATGCTCAACACTGAAGCTTTCTTT.

This clonotype has just a few counts. The chain employs TRBV5-1 and TRBJ1-1, with D tentatively TRBD1 (5 bases). The CDR3 covers 14 residues. Trimming pared 6 bases from V and 0 bases from J, leaving 12 bases between. Looked up from germline, CDR1 is SGHRS and CDR2 is YFSETQ. The CDR3 bases are TGCGCCAGCACCCCGGGGGGAATGAACACTGAAGCTTTCTTT. Translating it yields CASTPGGMNTEAFF.

J is TRBJ2-1 and V is TRBV30; a possible D gene is TRBD2 (6 bases). The germline V gene encodes CDR1 GTSNPN and CDR2 SVGIG (reference sequence). This CDR3 has 15 amino acids. The V end lost 4 bases, the J end lost 2 bases, and 15 bases lay between the germline ends. CDR3 loop: CAWMTSASAYNEQFF. In DNA, the CDR3 is TGTGCCTGGATGACCTCGGCTAGCGCCTACAATGAGCAGTTCTTC.

The chain links TRBV5-4 to TRBJ1-1, with D perhaps matching TRBD1 (5 bases). CDR3 size: 14 residues. The V gene's germline CDR1 is SGHNT and CDR2 YYREEE (reference sequence). V was shortened by 1 base and J by 6 bases, with 13 bases between the two germline ends. The CDR3 nucleotides read TGTGCCAGCAGCTTGACCTCGTCAGGGCCTGAAGCTTTCTTT. This sequence encodes CASSLTSSGPEAFF.

This clonotype was seen ten or more times. The chain couples TRBV2 to TRBJ1-2, with 8 bases identical to TRBD1. The germline CDR1 and CDR2 sequences are SNHLY and FYNNEI. J was trimmed by 8 bases and V by 6 bases; bases with no gene match: 8. The CDR3 is 13 residues long. The CDR3 DNA reads as TGTGCCAGCAGCCCGGACAGGGTAGTAGGCTACACCTTC. It is translated as CASSPDRVVGYTF.

This clonotype was recorded at least ten times. This chain uses TRBV12-3 or TRBV12-4 with TRBJ1-6; the D is unclear. CDR3 length equals 13 residues. Deletions cut 5 bases from V and 8 bases from J, with 10 bases between. CDR3 sequence (DNA): TGTGCCAGCAGTCGTCTTATTTATTCACCCCTCCACTTT. Protein: CASSRLIYSPLHF.

Many counts were recorded for this clonotype. The chain has TRBV11-3 and TRBJ1-2; D gene uncertain. Per the germline V gene, CDR1 is SGHNT and CDR2 is YENEEA. CDR3 length: 15 residues. Trimming removed 5 bases from V and 2 bases from J, with 15 bases in between. In DNA, the CDR3 is TGTGCCAGCAGCCCGCTTAGGATGGCGAACTATGGCTACACCTTC. Its translation is CASSPLRMANYGYTF.

This chain uses TRBV11-3 with TRBJ2-3; TRBD2 agrees at 12 bases. CDR1 is SGHNT, CDR2 YENEEA, per germline. V shed 1 base and J 1 base; nucleotides not matched to a gene: 6. CDR3 length: 18 residues. Here the CDR3 reads CASSLGTSGIRGTDTQYF. As DNA, the CDR3 is TGTGCCAGCAGCTTAGGGACTAGCGGGATAAGAGGCACAGATACGCAGTATTTT.

J is TRBJ2-4 and V is TRBV20-1, with 10 bases fitting TRBD1. Germline values: CDR1 DFQATT, CDR2 SNEGSKA (reference sequence). V lost 2 bases to trimming and J lost 2 bases; unmatched junction nucleotides: 6. The CDR3 spans 16 residues. DNA for the CDR3: TGCAGTGCTAGATTGGGGACAGGGGTAACCAAAAACATTCAGTACTTC. Its protein is CSARLGTGVTKNIQYF.

Ten or more counts support this clonotype. This chain joins TRBV7-8 and TRBJ2-7; TRBD2 matches 7 bases. The CDR3 contains 13 residues. With V trimmed by 4 bases and J by 7 bases, 7 bases remained unmatched. Germline CDR1 is SGHVS and CDR2 is FQNEAQ. CDR3 in DNA: TGTGCCAGCAGCTCCCGGACTAGTCGGGAGCAGTACGTC. Its translation: CASSSRTSREQYV.

This clonotype showed up just a few times. V gene TRBV6-2 or TRBV6-3 combines with J gene TRBJ2-1; 9 nucleotides align to TRBD2. Germline V gives CDR1 MNHEY, CDR2 SVGEGT. The J segment lost 5 bases and the V segment lost 8 bases, leaving 7 bases of the junction unmatched. The CDR3 contains 14 residues. The CDR3 region is CASVNSGSDNEQFF. The DNA for the CDR3 is TGTGCCAGCGTAAATAGCGGGAGTGACAATGAGCAGTTCTTC.

The table lists this clonotype with many counts. This sequence joins TRBV12-3 or TRBV12-4 and TRBJ1-1; 7 bases map to TRBD1. V lost 4 bases, J lost 4 bases, and 3 bases stayed unmatched. This CDR3 is 13 amino acids long. The CDR3 DNA reads as TGTGCCAGCAGTTATCCAGGGGGCACTGAAGCTTTCTTT. Protein product: CASSYPGGTEAFF.

V gene TRBV12-3 or TRBV12-4 combines with J gene TRBJ2-3; 8 bases are shared with TRBD2. This CDR3 has 15 amino acids. V gave up 3 bases and J gave up 4 bases; unmatched junction bases: 6. CDR3 loop: CASSFGRGVSDTQYF. CDR3 coding DNA: TGTGCCAGCAGTTTTGGGCGGGGGGTCTCAGATACGCAGTATTTT.

This clonotype has ten or more counts. This rearrangement joins TRBV29-1 to TRBJ1-5; D is uncertain. The germline V gene encodes CDR1 SQVTM and CDR2 ANQGSEA. V lost 7 bases to trimming and J lost 5 bases, with 12 bases between them. This CDR3 has 12 residues. This CDR3 is CSAGETDQPQHF. The CDR3, as DNA: TGCAGCGCTGGGGAGACCGATCAGCCCCAGCATTTT.

The chain combines TRBV3-1 with TRBJ2-1; 7 nucleotides align to TRBD1. This CDR3 region has 13 residues. In germline, CDR1 is LGHDT, CDR2 YNNKEL (reference sequence). V was clipped by 4 bases and J by 8 bases; unmatched bases: 5. The CDR3 nucleotides are TGTGCCAGCAGCCCGGACAGGAAATATGAGCAGTTCTTC. It encodes CASSPDRKYEQFF.

In its sample, this clonotype was seen many times. The V and J genes are TRBV10-3 and TRBJ2-7; TRBD1 matches at 7 bases. J was trimmed by 4 bases and V by 6 bases; bases with no gene match: 9. The germline gives CDR1 ENHRY, CDR2 SYGVKD. The CDR3 has 14 amino acids. The CDR3 is CAISRDSGFYEQYF. CDR3 sequence (DNA): TGTGCCATCAGCCGGGACAGTGGGTTTTACGAGCAGTACTTC.

In its sample, this clonotype was seen many times. The chain uses TRBV9 and TRBJ1-1; D remains unclear. V shed 4 bases and J shed 3 bases, with 10 bases lying between them. CDR3 size: 13 residues. The V gene's germline CDR1 is SGDLS and CDR2 YYNGEE. In nucleotides, the CDR3 is TGTGCCAGCAGCTTGGTCGGGTACACTGAAGCTTTCTTT. Translation gives CASSLVGYTEAFF.

The V gene is TRBV29-1, the J gene TRBJ2-1; 7 bases match TRBD1. The CDR3 is 16 amino acids. V dropped 4 bases and J dropped 0; count of bases not matched to a gene: 9. Germline CDR1 is SQVTM and CDR2 is ANQGSEA. CDR3 region: CSVVDGDSSSYNEQFF. The CDR3, as DNA: TGCAGCGTTGTGGACGGGGACAGCAGCTCCTACAATGAGCAGTTCTTC.

This clonotype turned up a few times. This sequence joins TRBV5-1 and TRBJ2-1; D gene ambiguous. This CDR3 is built from 12 residues. V lost 2 bases, J lost 5 bases, and 5 bases lay in between. CDR1 and CDR2 from the germline V gene are SGHRS and YFSETQ. The CDR3 reads CASSFYDNEQFF. The CDR3 DNA reads as TGCGCCAGCAGCTTTTACGACAATGAGCAGTTCTTC.

A note on this clonotype: A read error is possible here, since a much larger clone lies one base away. DNA for the CDR3: TGTGCCTGGCGCCACAGAGCAACTGATGAAAAACTGTTTTTT. It specifies CAWRHRATDEKLFF. This chain uses TRBV30 with TRBJ1-4; D is uncertain. The germline V gene encodes CDR1 GTSNPN and CDR2 SVGIG (reference sequence). The CDR3 length is 14 residues.

This clonotype occurred many times. The rearrangement links TRBV20-1 to TRBJ2-3; 7 bases fit TRBD2. The CDR3 consists of 15 residues. Trimming took 0 bases from V and 5 from J; bases not matched to a gene: 8. Germline lookup yields CDR1 DFQATT and CDR2 SNEGSKA (reference sequence). CDR3 amino acids: CSARDRAGRGDTQYF. CDR3 sequence (DNA): TGCAGTGCTAGAGATCGAGCGGGGAGAGGAGATACGCAGTATTTT.

This clonotype was observed many times. The J gene is TRBJ2-2, the V gene TRBV20-1, with D uncertain. Trimming cost V 0 bases and J 1 base, with 9 bases left between them. The germline CDR1 and CDR2 sequences are DFQATT and SNEGSKA (reference sequence). The length of the CDR3 is 15 residues. The CDR3 DNA is TGCAGTGCTAGAGATCTGCCACGGAACACCGGGGAGCTGTTTTTT. This gives the protein CSARDLPRNTGELFF.